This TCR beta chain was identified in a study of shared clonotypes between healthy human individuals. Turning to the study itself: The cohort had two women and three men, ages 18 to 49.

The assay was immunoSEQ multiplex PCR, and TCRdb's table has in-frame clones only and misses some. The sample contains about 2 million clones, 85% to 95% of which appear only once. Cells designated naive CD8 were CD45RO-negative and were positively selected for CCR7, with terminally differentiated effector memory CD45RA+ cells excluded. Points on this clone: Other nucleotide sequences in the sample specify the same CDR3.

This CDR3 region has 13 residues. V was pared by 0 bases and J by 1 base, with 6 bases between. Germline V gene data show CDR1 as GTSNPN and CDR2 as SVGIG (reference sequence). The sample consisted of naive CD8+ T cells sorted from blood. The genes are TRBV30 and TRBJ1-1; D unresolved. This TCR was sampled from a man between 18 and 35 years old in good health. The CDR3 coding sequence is TGTGCCTGGAGTGTAGCCCGGAACACTGAAGCTTTCTTT. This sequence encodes CAWSVARNTEAFF.